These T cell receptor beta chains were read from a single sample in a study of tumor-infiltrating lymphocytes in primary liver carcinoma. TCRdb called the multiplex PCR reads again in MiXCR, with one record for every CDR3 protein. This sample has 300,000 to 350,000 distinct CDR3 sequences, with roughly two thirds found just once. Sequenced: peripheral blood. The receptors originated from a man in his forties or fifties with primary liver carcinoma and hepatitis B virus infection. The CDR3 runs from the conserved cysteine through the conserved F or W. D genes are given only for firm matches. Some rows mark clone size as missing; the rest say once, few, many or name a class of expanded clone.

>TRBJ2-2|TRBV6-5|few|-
TGTGCCAGCAGTTGCTACTTTGCGTACACCGGGAAGCTGTTTTTT
CASSCYFAYTGKLFF
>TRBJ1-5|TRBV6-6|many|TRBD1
TGTGCCAGCAGTAGAGACAGGGGGATGAATCAGCCCCAGCATTTT
CASSRDRGMNQPQHF
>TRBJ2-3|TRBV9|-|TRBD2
TGTGCCAGCAGCGTAGGACTAGCGTTTGAAGATACGCAGTATTTT
CASSVGLAFEDTQYF
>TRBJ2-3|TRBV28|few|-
TGTGCCAGCAGACCCCACGGAGGGCCCACAGATACGCAGTATTTT
CASRPHGGPTDTQYF
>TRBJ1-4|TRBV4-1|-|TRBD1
TGCGCCAGCAGCCAAGCGGTGGCCCCGGGACAGTCGAGCTCCAATGAAAAACTGTTTTTT
CASSQAVAPGQSSSNEKLFF
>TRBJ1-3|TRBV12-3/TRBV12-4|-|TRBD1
TGTGCCGGCACTCCTCGGAAGGGGGCGCGAGCTGGAAACACCATATATTTT
CAGTPRKGARAGNTIYF
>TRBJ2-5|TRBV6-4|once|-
TGTGCCAGCAGTGAAAGTAGCGGTCAAGAGACCCAATACTTC
CASSESSGQETQYF
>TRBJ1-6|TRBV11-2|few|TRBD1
TGTACCAGCAGTTTAGTTGGAGGGGGCTATTCACCCCTCCACTTT
CTSSLVGGGYSPLHF
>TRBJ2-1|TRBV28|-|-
TGTGCCAGCAGTCCATTAGCGGACCTGTCCTACAATGAGCAGTTCTTC
CASSPLADLSYNEQFF
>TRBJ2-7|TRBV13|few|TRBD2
TGTGCCAGCAGCCCACGGACTAGCGGGATGTACGAGCAGTACTTC
CASSPRTSGMYEQYF
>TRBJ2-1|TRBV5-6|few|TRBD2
TGTGCCAGCAGCCAAGGGACTAGCGGGCACAATGAGCAGTTCTTC
CASSQGTSGHNEQFF
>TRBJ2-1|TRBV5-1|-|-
TGCGCCAGCAGCTTGGAGTCGGGTCTTCTGACTTACAATGAGCAGTCCTTC
CASSLESGLLTYNEQSF
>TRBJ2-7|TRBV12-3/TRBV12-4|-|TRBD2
TGTGCCAGCAGTCCGTGGACTAGCAAGAGAGTCAGCGAGCAGTACTTC
CASSPWTSKRVSEQYF
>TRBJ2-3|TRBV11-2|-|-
TGTGCCAGCAGCTTAGAGTGTGATACGCAGTATTTC
CASSLECDTQYF
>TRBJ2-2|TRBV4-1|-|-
TGCGCCAGCGGTAAGTCGGCGAACACCGGGGAGCTGTTTTTT
CASGKSANTGELFF
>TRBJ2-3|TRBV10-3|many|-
TGTGCCATCAGTGAGTCGTCGGCTACAGATACGCAGTATTTT
CAISESSATDTQYF
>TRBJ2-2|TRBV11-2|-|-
TGTGCCAGCAGCTTAAAATGGACGTCCGGGGAGCTGTTTTTT
CASSLKWTSGELFF
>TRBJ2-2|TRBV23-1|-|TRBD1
TGCGCCAGCAGTAAATTCGACAGGGAGAAGTCCACCGGGGAGCTGTTTTTT
CASSKFDREKSTGELFF
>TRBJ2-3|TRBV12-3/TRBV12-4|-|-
TGTGCTAGTGGTTTGAGGCAAGGGGCTAAGAATACGCAGTATTTT
CASGLRQGAKNTQYF
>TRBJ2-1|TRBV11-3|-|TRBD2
TGTGCCAGCAGCCGGACTAGCGGGGCCTATGAGCAGTTCTTC
CASSRTSGAYEQFF
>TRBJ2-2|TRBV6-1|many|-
TGTGCCAGCATCGTGAGTGGGAGCGCGAACACCGGGGAGCTGTTTTTT
CASIVSGSANTGELFF
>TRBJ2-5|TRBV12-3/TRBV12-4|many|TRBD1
TGTGCCAGCAGATACGGACAGGGGGCCGCAGGAGAGACCCAGTACTTC
CASRYGQGAAGETQYF
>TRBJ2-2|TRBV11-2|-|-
TGTGCCAGCAGCTTACTTGGTGCGAACGCCGGGGAGCTGTTTTTT
CASSLLGANAGELFF
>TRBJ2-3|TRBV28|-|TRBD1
TGTGCCAGCAGTTTAGACAGGGTGGGCACAGATACGCAGTATTTT
CASSLDRVGTDTQYF
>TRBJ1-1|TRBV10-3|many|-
TGTGCCATCAGTGGCACGGACAGCGGCAATAAAGCTTTCTTT
CAISGTDSGNKAFF
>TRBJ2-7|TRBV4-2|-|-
TGTGTCAGTAGCCAAGGTGTGAACGAGCAGTACTTC
CVSSQGVNEQYF
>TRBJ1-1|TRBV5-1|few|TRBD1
TGCGCCAGCAGCCGATGGGACAGGGTGGGCACTGAAGCTTTCTTT
CASSRWDRVGTEAFF
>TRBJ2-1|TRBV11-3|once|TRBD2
TGTGCCGGCAGGCCCGGACTTCTAGCGGGAGATAAGTCTGAGCAGTTCTTC
CAGRPGLLAGDKSEQFF